The present T cell receptor (beta chain) was sequenced within a study of CD8 T cells in Susac syndrome. Reverse transcription of 0.5 to 1 ug RNA was performed with random hexamers. Each CDR3 protein gets one entry after TCRdb re-called the immunoSEQ multiplex PCR reads with MiXCR. The sample comprises about 140,000 distinct CDR3 sequences, more than 85% of which are singletons, and 0.14% rests with the top ten. This receptor was identified in a human donor with Susac syndrome. Specimen: CD4+ T cells from PBMCs.

The CDR3 sequence: CASSLVRGIYNEQFF. The CDR3 region has the DNA TGTGCCAGCAGCCTCGTGAGGGGGATTTACAATGAGCAGTTCTTC. The V gene is TRBV11-2, the J gene TRBJ2-1; perhaps TRBD1 as D (6 bases). Germline values: CDR1 SGHAT, CDR2 FQNNGV. Deletions cut 5 bases from V and 4 bases from J, with 15 bases between. The length of the CDR3 is 15 residues. Variable domain in full (rest from reference TRBV11-2 and TRBJ2-1): EAGVAQSPRYKIIEKRQSVAFWCNPISGHATLYWYQQILGQGPKLLIQFQNNGVVDDSQLPKDRFSAERLKGVDSTLKIQPAKLEDSAVYLCASSLVRGIYNEQFFGPGTRLTVL.